This note documents a single T cell receptor (beta chain) sequence. The data are from a study of blood T cell repertoires in COVID-19. At the level of the study: In each case, the material was cDNA or gDNA derived from T cells, B-cell-depleted T cells, or PBMCs.

Original data processing: Nucleated cell number was recorded as an estimate derived from reference gene primer amplification. TCRdb keeps only in-frame clones here, not all; method: immunoSEQ multiplex PCR. V, J and clone size are taken as reported in that table, and D and trimming were inferred from the DNA itself. The table lists 15,000 to 20,000 clones, over 75% of them singletons. The V gene end was trimmed by 0 bases and the J gene end by 6 bases; junction bases not matched to a gene: 10. The CDR3 loop spans 16 amino acids. CDR1 and CDR2 (germline): SGHNT, YYREEE (reference sequence). The specimen was peripheral blood. The source is a human donor with active COVID-19. The donor label of this sample is uncertain. This rearrangement joins TRBV5-4 to TRBJ1-1; 8 nucleotides align to TRBD1. The CDR3 DNA follows: TGTGCCAGCAGCTTGGACACGACAGGGGTGGGCTCTGAAGCTTTCTTT. Amino acids: CASSLDTTGVGSEAFF.